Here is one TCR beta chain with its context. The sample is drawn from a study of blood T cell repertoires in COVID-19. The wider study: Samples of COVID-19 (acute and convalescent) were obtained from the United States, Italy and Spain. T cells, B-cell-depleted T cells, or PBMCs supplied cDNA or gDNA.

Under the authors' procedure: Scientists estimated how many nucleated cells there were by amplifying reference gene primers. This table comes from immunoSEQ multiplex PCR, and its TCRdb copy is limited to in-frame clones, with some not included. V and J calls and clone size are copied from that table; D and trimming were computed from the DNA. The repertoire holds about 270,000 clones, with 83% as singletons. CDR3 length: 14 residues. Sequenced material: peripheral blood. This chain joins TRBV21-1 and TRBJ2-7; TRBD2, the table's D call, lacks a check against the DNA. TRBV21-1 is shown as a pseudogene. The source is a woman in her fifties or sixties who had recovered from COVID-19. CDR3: CASSKKGLSSEQYF. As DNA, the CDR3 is TGTGCCAGCAGCAAGAAGGGACTATCATCCGAGCAGTACTTC.